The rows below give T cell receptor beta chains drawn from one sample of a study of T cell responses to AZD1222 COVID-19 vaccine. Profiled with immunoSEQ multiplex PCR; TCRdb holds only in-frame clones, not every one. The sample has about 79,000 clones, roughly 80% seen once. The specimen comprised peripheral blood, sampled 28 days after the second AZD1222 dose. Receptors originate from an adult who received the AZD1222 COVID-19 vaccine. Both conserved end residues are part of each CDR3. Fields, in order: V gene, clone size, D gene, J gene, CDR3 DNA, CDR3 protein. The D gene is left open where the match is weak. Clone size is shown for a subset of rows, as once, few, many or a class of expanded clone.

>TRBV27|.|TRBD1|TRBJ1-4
TGTGCCAGCAGTCAGGACAGGGGTAATGAAAAACTGTTTTTT
CASSQDRGNEKLFF
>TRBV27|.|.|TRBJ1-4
TGTGCCAGCAGTTTCTCGGTTGGGGGACGGGAAAAACTGTTTTTT
CASSFSVGGREKLFF
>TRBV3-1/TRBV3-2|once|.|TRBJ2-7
TGTGCCAGCAGCCAAGATCTCTCTCCCGGTTTCGAGCAGTACTTC
CASSQDLSPGFEQYF
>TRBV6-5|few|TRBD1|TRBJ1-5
TGTGCCAGCAGAAGGACAGGGCGGAATCAGCCCCAGCATTTT
CASRRTGRNQPQHF
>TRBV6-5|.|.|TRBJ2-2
TGTGCCAGCATTCTCAAAAACACCGGGGAGCTGTTTTTT
CASILKNTGELFF
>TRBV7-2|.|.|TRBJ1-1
TGTGCCAGCAGCCTGGGAGGTGCTAACACTGAAGCTTTCTTT
CASSLGGANTEAFF
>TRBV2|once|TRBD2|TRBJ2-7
TGTGCCAGCAGTACTAGCGGGAGGTCCCCCTACGAGCAGTACTTC
CASSTSGRSPYEQYF
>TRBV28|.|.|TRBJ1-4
TGTGCCAGCAGCCCAACCAGGGACGATGAAAAACTGTTTTTT
CASSPTRDDEKLFF
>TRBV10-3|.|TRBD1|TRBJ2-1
TGTGCCATCAGTACGCAAAGGGGGCCATACAATGAGCAGTTCTTC
CAISTQRGPYNEQFF
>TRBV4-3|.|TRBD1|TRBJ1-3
TGCGCCAGCAGCCAACGTCTTTCGGACAGGGGCCCCTCTGGAAACACCATATATTTT
CASSQRLSDRGPSGNTIYF
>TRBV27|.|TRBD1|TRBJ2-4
TGTGCCAGCAGTACCCCCGGACAGGGGGATATTCAGTACTTC
CASSTPGQGDIQYF
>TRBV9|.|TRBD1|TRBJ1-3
TGTGCCAGCAGCACCGGGGGGACAGGGGCTGGAAACACCATATATTTT
CASSTGGTGAGNTIYF
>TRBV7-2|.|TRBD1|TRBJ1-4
TGTGCCAGCAGCTCGGACAGGGCTATCGGGAAACTGTTTTTT
CASSSDRAIGKLFF
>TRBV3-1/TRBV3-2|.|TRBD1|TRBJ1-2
TGTGCCAGCAACCCTCCACCGGGACAGGGTCTGGGCTACACCTTC
CASNPPPGQGLGYTF
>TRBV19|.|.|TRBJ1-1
TGTGCCAGTAGTAAGGCAGGCCCTATGAACACTGAAGCTTTCTTT
CASSKAGPMNTEAFF
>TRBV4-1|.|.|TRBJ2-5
TGCGCCAGCAGCCAAGTTGCTCTGGAGACCCAGTACTTC
CASSQVALETQYF
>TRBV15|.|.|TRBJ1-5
TGTGCCACCAGCAGAGAGAGGGCTGCCTATAGCAATCAGCCCCAGCATTTT
CATSRERAAYSNQPQHF
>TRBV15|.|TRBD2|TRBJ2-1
TGTGCCACCAGCAGAGATGCGGGACTAGCGGTTACGGAGCAGTTCTTC
CATSRDAGLAVTEQFF
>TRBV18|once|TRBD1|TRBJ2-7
TGTGCCAGCTCACCCGAGGGGGCAGGCGAGCAGTACTTC
CASSPEGAGEQYF
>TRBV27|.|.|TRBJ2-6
TGTGCCAGCAGTTCTCGGGCGCCTGGGGCCAACGTCCTGACTTTC
CASSSRAPGANVLTF
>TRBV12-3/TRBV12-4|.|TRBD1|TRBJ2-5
TGTGCCAGCAGTCGGGGACAGGAAGAGACCCAGTACTTC
CASSRGQEETQYF
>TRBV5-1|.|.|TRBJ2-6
TGCGCCAGCAGCTTGAGGGCTGGGGCCAACGTCCTGACTTTC
CASSLRAGANVLTF
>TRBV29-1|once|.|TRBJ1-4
TGCAGCGTTTGGACTGAAAAACTGTTTTTT
CSVWTEKLFF
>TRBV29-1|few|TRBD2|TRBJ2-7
TGCAGCGTTGCCCCGACTAGCGGGAGGGCCGGGGGATCCTACGAGCAGTACTTC
CSVAPTSGRAGGSYEQYF
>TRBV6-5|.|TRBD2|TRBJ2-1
TGTGCCAGCAGCCGGCGGGCTAGCGGGATCCTAGAGCAGTTCTTC
CASSRRASGILEQFF
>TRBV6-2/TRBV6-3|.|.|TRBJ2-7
TGTGCCAGCAGTTACTCGAGGACAGCCTCCTACGGTGAGCAGTACTTC
CASSYSRTASYGEQYF
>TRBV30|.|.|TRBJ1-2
TGTGCCTGGAGTTTCCAGGGCGGGTATGGCTACACCTTC
CAWSFQGGYGYTF
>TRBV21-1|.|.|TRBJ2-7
TGTGCCAGCAGCGACGTTTCCAGGCCGTTTCTCTACGAGCAGTACTTC
CASSDVSRPFLYEQYF
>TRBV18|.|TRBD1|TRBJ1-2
TGTGCCAGCTCATTTGGGACAGCTAACTATGGCTACACCTTC
CASSFGTANYGYTF
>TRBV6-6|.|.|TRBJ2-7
TGTGCCAGCAGTCCCCGGGGTTACGAGCAGTACTTC
CASSPRGYEQYF
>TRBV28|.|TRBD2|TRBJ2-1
TGTGCCAGCAGTCCTCCTCCTCGCCTTAGACTAGCGGGAGGCCCCCTCAATGAGCAGTTCTTC
CASSPPPRLRLAGGPLNEQFF
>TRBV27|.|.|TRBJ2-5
TGTGCCAGCGGAACACAAGAGACCCAGTACTTC
CASGTQETQYF
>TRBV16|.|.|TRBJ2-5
TGTGCCAGCAGCCAATCGATGGTCGGCCAAGAGACCCAGTACTTC
CASSQSMVGQETQYF
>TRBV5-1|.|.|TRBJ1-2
TGCGCCAGCAGCTTGGGAGACAGGAGCTATGGCTACACCTTC
CASSLGDRSYGYTF
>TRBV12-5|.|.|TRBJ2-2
TGTGCTAGTGGGACGGGGAACACCGGGGAGCTGTTTTTT
CASGTGNTGELFF
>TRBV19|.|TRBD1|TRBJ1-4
TGTGCCAGTAGCGACAGGGGCCGTAATGAAAAACTGTTTTTT
CASSDRGRNEKLFF